The 12 T cell receptor beta chains below were found in one sample sequenced in a study of shared clonotypes between healthy human individuals. This table comes from immunoSEQ multiplex PCR, and its TCRdb copy is limited to in-frame clones, with some not included. This table holds around 2,000,000 clones, approximately 94% found once. Terminally differentiated effector memory CD45RA+ cells were excluded by CCR7 positive selection of CD45RO-negative cells. The sample taken for sequencing was naive CD8+ T cells sorted from blood. Receptors were obtained from a man aged 18-30 years in good health.

On this clone: This likely came from a read error, as a far larger clone is one base away. The missing conserved phenylalanine or tryptophan at the end of this CDR3 makes a read error likely. The gene calls are TRBV6-6 and TRBJ1-6, with 7 positions matching TRBD1. This CDR3 is 15 amino acids long. Germline CDR1 is MNHNY and CDR2 is SVGAGI (reference sequence). Germline trimming cut 11 bases from V and 6 bases from J; bases unmatched to any gene: 13. For the CDR3, the DNA is TGTGCCTATTTGCGGGACAGCTTTTTTAATTCACCCCTCCACCTT. This translates into CAYLRDSFFNSPLHL.

This chain links TRBV7-3 with TRBJ2-7, with a weak D call TRBD2 (6 bases). There are 14 residues in the CDR3. V lost 5 bases, J lost 6 bases, and 17 bases lay in between. Germline loops: CDR1 SGHTA, CDR2 FQGTGA. The CDR3 nucleotides read TGTGCCAGCAGCCCCCGGCCGGGGGTATCCGAGCAGTACTTC. Its protein is CASSPRPGVSEQYF.

CDR3 in DNA: TGTGCCAGCATGCCGGTTGGGGCGGGGGAGACCCAGTACTTC. Translated: CASMPVGAGETQYF. The rearrangement uses TRBV25-1 and TRBJ2-5, with D possibly TRBD2 on 6 matching bases. The V gene lost 7 bases and the J gene lost 5 bases, with 17 bases spanning the gap. Per germline, CDR1 MGHDK and CDR2 SYGVNS. The length of the CDR3 is 14 residues.

The genes are TRBV28 and TRBJ2-7, with 8 positions matching TRBD1. CDR1 and CDR2 (germline): MDHEN, SYDVKM. The CDR3 length is 15 residues. After removal of 2 bases from V and 3 bases from J, the junction contained 6 bases not matched to a gene. The CDR3 DNA follows: TGTGCCAGCAGTTTAGGACAGGGTCTTTTCTACGAGCAGTACTTC. Protein sequence: CASSLGQGLFYEQYF.

The rearrangement uses TRBV28 and TRBJ2-7; 10 bases line up with TRBD1. The CDR3 covers 15 residues. CDR1 is MDHEN and CDR2 is SYDVKM in the germline V gene. Germline trimming cut 2 bases from V and 7 bases from J; bases unmatched to any gene: 8. In DNA, the CDR3 is TGTGCCAGCAGTTTAATCTGGGACAGGGGAGAGGAGCAGTACTTC. Protein product: CASSLIWDRGEEQYF.

This clone was seen just once. The chain has TRBV2 and TRBJ2-2; 13 bases match TRBD2. Germline trimming cut 5 bases from V and 3 bases from J; bases unmatched to any gene: 12. This CDR3 comprises 19 residues. The germline gives CDR1 SNHLY, CDR2 FYNNEI. The CDR3: CASSSTSGGSASDTGELFF. For the CDR3, the DNA is TGTGCCAGCAGTTCGACTAGCGGGGGGAGCGCGTCGGACACCGGGGAGCTGTTTTTT.

This chain connects TRBV29-1 to TRBJ2-7, with 12 positions matching TRBD2. V dropped 6 bases and J dropped 1; count of bases not matched to a gene: 4. CDR3 length: 14 amino acids. CDR1 and CDR2 from the germline V gene are SQVTM and ANQGSEA. The CDR3 sequence is CSVGGTSGSYEQYF. CDR3 sequence (DNA): TGCAGCGTCGGCGGGACTAGCGGGTCCTACGAGCAGTACTTC.

To note about this clone: Different DNA sequences within this sample yield the same CDR3. This sequence joins TRBV28 and TRBJ1-1; D is unresolved. Trimming stripped 3 bases from V and 2 bases from J, with 7 bases between. Germline V gene data show CDR1 as MDHEN and CDR2 as SYDVKM. The CDR3 totals 13 residues. The CDR3 coding sequence is TGTGCCAGCAGTTTGAGGACCAACACTGAAGCTTTCTTT. As protein: CASSLRTNTEAFF.

This rearrangement joins TRBV7-9 to TRBJ2-2, with 14 bases fitting TRBD2. V shed 5 bases and J 4 bases; nucleotides not matched to a gene: 6. Per germline, CDR1 SEHNR and CDR2 FQNEAQ (reference sequence). There are 17 residues in the CDR3. CDR3 nucleotide sequence: TGTGCCAGCAGCGCGGGACTAGCGGGAGAGGGCACCGGGGAGCTGTTTTTT. Translation gives CASSAGLAGEGTGELFF.

The chain combines TRBV25-1 with TRBJ2-7; no definite D call. The CDR3 totals 11 residues. V shed 3 bases and J shed 7 bases, with 7 bases lying between them. Germline assignment: CDR1 MGHDK and CDR2 SYGVNS. The CDR3 spells CASSDPSEQYF. DNA for the CDR3: TGTGCCAGCAGTGACCCCTCTGAGCAGTACTTC.

The genes are TRBV10-3 and TRBJ2-6, with TRBD1 identical over 8 bases. Germline trimming cut 3 bases from V and 0 bases from J; bases unmatched to any gene: 10. The V gene's germline CDR1 is ENHRY and CDR2 SYGVKD. This CDR3 is built from 19 residues. CDR3 loop: CAISDGQGSYSSGANVLTF. CDR3 in DNA: TGTGCCATCAGTGATGGACAGGGAAGTTACAGCTCTGGGGCCAACGTCCTGACTTTC.

In its sample, this clone was seen once. For the CDR3, the DNA is TGTGCCAGCAGCTTAGGGCTGGGGGGAGGAGAGACCCAGTACTTC. Translation gives CASSLGLGGGETQYF. This chain uses TRBV13 with TRBJ2-5; TRBD2 is a possible D gene (6 bases). The germline gives CDR1 PRHDT, CDR2 FYEKMQ (reference sequence). This CDR3 region has 15 residues. V gave up 0 bases and J gave up 4 bases, with 12 bases separating them. Based on the CDR3 plus reference TRBV13 and TRBJ2-5, the full variable domain is AAGVIQSPRHLIKEKRETATLKCYPIPRHDTVYWYQQGPGQDPQFLISFYEKMQSDKGSIPDRFSAQQFSDYHSELNMSSLELGDSALYFCASSLGLGGGETQYFGPGTRLLVL.